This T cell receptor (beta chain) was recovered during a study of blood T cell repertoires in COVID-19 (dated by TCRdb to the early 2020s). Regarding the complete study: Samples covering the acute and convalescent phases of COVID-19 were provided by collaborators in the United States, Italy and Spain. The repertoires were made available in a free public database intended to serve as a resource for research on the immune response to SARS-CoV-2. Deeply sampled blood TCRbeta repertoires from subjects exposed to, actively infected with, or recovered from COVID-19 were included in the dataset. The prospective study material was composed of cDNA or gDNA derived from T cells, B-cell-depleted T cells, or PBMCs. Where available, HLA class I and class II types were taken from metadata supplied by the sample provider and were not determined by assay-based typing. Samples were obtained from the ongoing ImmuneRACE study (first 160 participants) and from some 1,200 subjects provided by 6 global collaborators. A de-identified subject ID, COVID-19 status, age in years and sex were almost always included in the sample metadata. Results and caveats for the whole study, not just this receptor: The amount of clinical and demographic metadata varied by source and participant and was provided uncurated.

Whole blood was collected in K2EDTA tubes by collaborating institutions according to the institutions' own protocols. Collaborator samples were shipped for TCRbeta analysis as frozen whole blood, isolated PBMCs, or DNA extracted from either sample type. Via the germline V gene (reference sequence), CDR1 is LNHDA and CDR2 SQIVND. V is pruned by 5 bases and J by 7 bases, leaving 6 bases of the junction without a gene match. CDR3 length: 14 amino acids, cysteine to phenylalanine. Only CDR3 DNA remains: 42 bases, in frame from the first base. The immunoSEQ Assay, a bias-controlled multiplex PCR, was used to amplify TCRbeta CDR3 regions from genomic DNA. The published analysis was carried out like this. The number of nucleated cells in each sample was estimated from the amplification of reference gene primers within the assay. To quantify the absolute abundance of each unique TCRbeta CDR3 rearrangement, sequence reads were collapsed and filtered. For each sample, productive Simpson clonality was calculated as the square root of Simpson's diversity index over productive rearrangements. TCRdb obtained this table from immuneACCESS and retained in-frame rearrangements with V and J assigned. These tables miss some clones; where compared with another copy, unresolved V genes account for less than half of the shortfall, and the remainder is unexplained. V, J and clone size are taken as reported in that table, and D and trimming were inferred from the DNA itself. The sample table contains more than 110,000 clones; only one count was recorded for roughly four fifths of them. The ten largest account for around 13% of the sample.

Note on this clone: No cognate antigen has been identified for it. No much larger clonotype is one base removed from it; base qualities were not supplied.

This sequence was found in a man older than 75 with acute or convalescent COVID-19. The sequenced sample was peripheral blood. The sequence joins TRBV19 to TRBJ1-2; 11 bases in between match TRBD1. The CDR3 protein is CASSAPGQGGGYTF. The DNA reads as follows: TGTGCCAGTAGTGCCCCGGGACAGGGGGGTGGCTACACCTTC.